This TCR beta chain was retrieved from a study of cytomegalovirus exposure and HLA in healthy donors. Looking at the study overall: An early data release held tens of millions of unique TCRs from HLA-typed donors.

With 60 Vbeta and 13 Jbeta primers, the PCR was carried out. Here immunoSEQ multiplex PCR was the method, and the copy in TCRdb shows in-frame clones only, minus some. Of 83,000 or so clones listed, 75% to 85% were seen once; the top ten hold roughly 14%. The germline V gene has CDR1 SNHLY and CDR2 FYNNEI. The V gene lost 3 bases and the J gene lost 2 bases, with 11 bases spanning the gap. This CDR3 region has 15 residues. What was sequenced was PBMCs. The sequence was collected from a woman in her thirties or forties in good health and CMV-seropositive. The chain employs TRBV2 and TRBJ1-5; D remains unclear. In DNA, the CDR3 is TGTGCCAGCAGTGACCACGGTTCGGGCAATCAGCCCCAGCATTTT. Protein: CASSDHGSGNQPQHF.